This TCR beta chain was identified during a study of T-cell memory formation after mild COVID-19. Germline-derived CDR1 and CDR2 are MNHEY and SVGAGI. CDR3 length equals 11 residues. V was trimmed by 5 bases and J by 5 bases, leaving 5 bases between them. There are a few counts of this clonotype. The antigen is not known. Study results and caveats: Clones contracting day 15 to 85 were balanced CD4/CD8; later expanders leaned CD4+. Clones from the second wave (peaking day 37) had unconfirmed SARS-CoV-2 specificity.

TCRdb reanalysed the 5' RACE reads using MiXCR and keeps one entry per CDR3 protein. The sample comprises around 300,000 distinct CDR3 sequences, 14% of which are singletons, and under 25% rests with the top ten. This sequence originates from a man between 18 and 29 years old who had mild COVID-19 (a few samples of this study predate the infection). Cell type and time point are not known. The specimen was PBMCs or a T cell subset sorted from them (not recorded which). The J gene is TRBJ2-3, the V gene TRBV6-5; D gene unclear. The CDR3, as DNA: TGTGCCAGCAGTCAGCGAGATACGCAGTATTTT. Translation gives CASSQRDTQYF.